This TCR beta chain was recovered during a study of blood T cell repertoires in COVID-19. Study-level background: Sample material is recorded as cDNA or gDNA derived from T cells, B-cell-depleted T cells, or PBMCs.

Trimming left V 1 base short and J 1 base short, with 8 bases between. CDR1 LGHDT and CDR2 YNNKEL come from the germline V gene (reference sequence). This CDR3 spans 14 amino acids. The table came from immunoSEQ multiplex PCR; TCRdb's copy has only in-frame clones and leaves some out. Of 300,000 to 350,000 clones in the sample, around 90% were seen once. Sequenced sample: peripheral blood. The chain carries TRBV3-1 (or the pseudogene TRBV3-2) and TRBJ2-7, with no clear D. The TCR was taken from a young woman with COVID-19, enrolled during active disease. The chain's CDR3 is CASSQGLPSYEQYF. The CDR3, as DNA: TGTGCCAGCAGCCAAGGACTTCCTTCCTACGAGCAGTACTTC.